Listed below are T cell receptor beta chains from one sample, sequenced in a study of T cell responses to AZD1222 COVID-19 vaccine. Only in-frame clones appear in the TCRdb table, and some are missing; sequencing was by immunoSEQ multiplex PCR. Of about 120,000 clones in the sample, roughly 88% are singletons; the top ten hold 6.5%. The sample consisted of peripheral blood, taken 28 days after the second AZD1222 dose. These receptors all come from an adult who received the AZD1222 COVID-19 vaccine. Each CDR3 is given with its conserved first and last residue. The D gene is left open where the match is weak.

d_call: TRBD2
j_call: TRBJ2-3
v_call: TRBV5-1
cdr3_nt: TGCGCCAGCAGTCGGCGGGGGGATTCAGATACGCAGTATTTT
cdr3_aa: CASSRRGDSDTQYF

d_call: TRBD2
j_call: TRBJ2-2
v_call: TRBV9
cdr3_nt: TGTGCCAGCAGCTTAGGGACTAGCGGGGGGTTTACCGGGGAGCTGTTTTTT
cdr3_aa: CASSLGTSGGFTGELFF

d_call: -
j_call: TRBJ2-7
v_call: TRBV3-1/TRBV3-2
cdr3_nt: TGTGCCAGCAGCCAAGAGCCTAGACGCGAGCAGTACTTC
cdr3_aa: CASSQEPRREQYF

d_call: -
j_call: TRBJ1-6
v_call: TRBV6-2/TRBV6-3
cdr3_nt: TGTGCCAGCAGTTACGTCTGGGGTCTGGTCTCTAATTCACCCCTCCACTTT
cdr3_aa: CASSYVWGLVSNSPLHF

d_call: -
j_call: TRBJ1-5
v_call: TRBV6-1
cdr3_nt: TGTGCCAGCAGTGATACGTTAGGTGGCAATCAGCCCCAGCATTTT
cdr3_aa: CASSDTLGGNQPQHF

d_call: TRBD1
j_call: TRBJ2-7
v_call: TRBV12-3/TRBV12-4
cdr3_nt: TGTGCCAGCAGTTTCGGCCAGGGGGCCGAGCAGTACTTC
cdr3_aa: CASSFGQGAEQYF

d_call: TRBD1
j_call: TRBJ1-6
v_call: TRBV7-3
cdr3_nt: TGTGCCAGCAGCTTTGACAGGGAGAGGAGTTCACCCCTCCACTTT
cdr3_aa: CASSFDRERSSPLHF

d_call: -
j_call: TRBJ2-2
v_call: TRBV7-7
cdr3_nt: TGTGCCAGCAGCCTAGGGTCCAGGACGAACACCGGGGAGCTGTTTTTT
cdr3_aa: CASSLGSRTNTGELFF

d_call: TRBD1
j_call: TRBJ1-2
v_call: TRBV27
cdr3_nt: TGTGCCAGCAGTTTAACCCTAACAGGGGGCTATGGCTACACCTTC
cdr3_aa: CASSLTLTGGYGYTF

d_call: TRBD2
j_call: TRBJ2-1
v_call: TRBV10-2
cdr3_nt: TGCGCCAGCAGTGAGGTGGGGGGGTACTACAATGAGCAGTTCTTC
cdr3_aa: CASSEVGGYYNEQFF